The 29 T cell receptor beta chains below all came from one sample that was sequenced in a study of cytomegalovirus exposure and HLA in healthy donors. The PCR had 60 Vbeta and 13 Jbeta primers. Produced via immunoSEQ multiplex PCR; TCRdb's table is partial and in-frame only. The sample carries approximately 70,000 clones, approximately 71% recorded once. The sample was PBMCs. These receptor sequences come from a man aged 60-69 years in good health and CMV-seropositive.

J is TRBJ2-2 and V is TRBV7-9; D perhaps matches TRBD2 (6 bases). The CDR3 length is 14 residues. Germline loops: CDR1 SEHNR, CDR2 FQNEAQ (reference sequence). Trimming removed 5 bases from V and 6 bases from J, with 13 bases in between. CDR3 protein: CASSPPGVAGELFF. The CDR3 DNA follows: TGTGCCAGCAGCCCTCCGGGGGTAGCCGGGGAGCTGTTTTTT.

The genes are TRBV7-8 and TRBJ2-3; 12 bases line up with TRBD1. After removal of 4 bases from V and 2 bases from J, the junction contained 4 bases not matched to a gene. Germline-derived CDR1 and CDR2 are SGHVS and FQNEAQ. The CDR3 is 16 residues long. The CDR3 bases are TGTGCCAGCAGCTCGGGACAGGGGGCTACCACAGATACGCAGTATTTT. It is translated as CASSSGQGATTDTQYF.

The chain recombines TRBV7-8 with TRBJ2-1, with a weak D call TRBD2 (6 bases). The CDR3 consists of 14 residues. Germline loops: CDR1 SGHVS, CDR2 FQNEAQ. V lost 5 bases to trimming and J lost 8 bases, with 16 bases between them. The CDR3 sequence: CASSRDFRGDEQFF. In DNA form, the CDR3 reads TGTGCCAGCAGCCGGGACTTCCGGGGTGATGAGCAGTTCTTC.

This clone appeared a few times. The CDR3 region has the DNA TGTGCCAGTAACCCCAGTCAGGGGGCGGTTTCACCCCTCCACTTT. Translating gives CASNPSQGAVSPLHF. This chain connects TRBV19 to TRBJ1-6; 8 positions agree with TRBD1. Germline V gene lookup returns CDR1 LNHDA and CDR2 SQIVND (reference sequence). The V segment lost 7 bases and the J segment 9 bases; nucleotides outside the gene matches: 11. The CDR3 runs to 15 residues.

This clone was counted only a few times. The DNA of the CDR3 is TGTGCCAGCAGCTTACGACAGGGTGATGAAAAACTGTTTTTT. This codes for CASSLRQGDEKLFF. The chain employs TRBV7-9 and TRBJ1-4, with 7 positions matching TRBD1. V shed 2 bases, J shed 6 bases, and the junction held 3 bases outside the gene matches. Germline V CDR1 and CDR2: SEHNR, FQNEAQ (reference sequence). This CDR3 contains 14 residues.

This clone turned up a few times. The chain is built from TRBV28 and TRBJ1-1; the match to TRBD1 covers 7 bases. The ends lost 5 bases at V and 3 bases at J; junction bases unmatched: 6. The CDR3 is 14 amino acids. Germline loops: CDR1 MDHEN, CDR2 SYDVKM. CDR3 nucleotides: TGTGCCAGCAGTGCCTACACAGGGGACACTGAAGCTTTCTTT. Amino acid sequence: CASSAYTGDTEAFF.

This chain uses TRBV11-3 with TRBJ2-7; D is uncertain. The CDR3 length is 14 residues. CDR1 SGHNT and CDR2 YENEEA come from the germline V gene. With 5 bases removed from V and 6 bases from J, the gap between germline ends came to 17 bases. The CDR3 loop is CASSPENRGGEQYF. Here the CDR3 DNA reads TGTGCCAGCAGCCCGGAGAACCGTGGTGGCGAGCAGTACTTC.

The chain combines TRBV6-5 with TRBJ1-2; 12 nucleotides align to TRBD1. Per germline, CDR1 MNHEY and CDR2 SVGAGI. CDR3 size: 14 residues. V lost 6 bases and J lost 4; bases outside the gene matches: 3. The CDR3, as DNA: TGTGCCAGCAGAGGGACAGGGGGCCGCTATGGCTACACCTTC. Its translation: CASRGTGGRYGYTF.

This clone appeared once. The rearrangement joins TRBV4-1 to TRBJ2-3, with 9 bases matching TRBD2. Germline trimming cut 0 bases from V and 3 bases from J; bases unmatched to any gene: 10. Germline V CDR1 and CDR2: MGHRA, YSYEKL. This CDR3 is 18 amino acids long. The CDR3 nucleotides read TGCGCCAGCAGCCAAGATTTTACGGCGGGGGGGAGTACAGATACGCAGTATTTT. The encoded protein is CASSQDFTAGGSTDTQYF.

V is TRBV19 and J is TRBJ2-7; 8 bases agree with TRBD1. Germline V gives CDR1 LNHDA, CDR2 SQIVND (reference sequence). The CDR3 is made up of 13 amino acids. V lost 7 bases and J lost 0; bases outside the gene matches: 2. The CDR3 DNA reads TGTGCCAGTACAGGGGGCATCTCCTACGAGCAGTACTTC. Protein: CASTGGISYEQYF.

The chain employs TRBV10-1 and TRBJ1-2, with 7 positions matching TRBD1. CDR1 and CDR2 (germline): WNHNN, SYGVQD (reference sequence). This CDR3 has 14 amino acids. V gave up 3 bases and J gave up 5 bases; unmatched junction bases: 6. The CDR3 nucleotides read TGCGCCAGCAGTGATACAGGGGACACGTATGGCTACACCTTC. Translating gives CASSDTGDTYGYTF.

This chain links TRBV14 with TRBJ2-7, with D perhaps matching TRBD1 (6 bases). CDR3 length: 14 residues. V lost 0 bases to trimming and J lost 3 bases, with 9 bases between them. Per germline, CDR1 SGHDN and CDR2 FVKESK. The CDR3 loop reads CASSQDWDNYEQYF. CDR3 bases: TGTGCCAGCAGCCAAGATTGGGACAACTACGAGCAGTACTTC.

The J gene is TRBJ2-7, the V gene TRBV18, with 9 bases matching TRBD1. CDR3 length: 14 amino acids. Losses at the gene ends were 5 bases for V and 5 bases for J; bases not matched to a gene: 7. From germline, CDR1 is KGHSH and CDR2 LQKENI. The CDR3 DNA reads as TGTGCCAGCTCATCCGGGACAGGGCCCAACGAGCAGTACTTC. Translated: CASSSGTGPNEQYF.

This clone was observed a few times. This chain connects TRBV20-1 to TRBJ1-5; D not certain. Germline V gene lookup returns CDR1 DFQATT and CDR2 SNEGSKA (reference sequence). Trimming took off 6 bases at V and 11 bases at J, with 14 bases between the two ends. This CDR3 has 11 amino acids. CDR3 bases: TGCAGTGCGCCGTTACATCCGACCCAGCATTTT. Translation gives CSAPLHPTQHF.

The rearrangement joins TRBV6-5 to TRBJ2-7, with 9 nucleotides matching TRBD1. This CDR3 spans 15 amino acids. Trimming took 0 bases from V and 1 from J; bases not matched to a gene: 1. Germline CDR1 reads MNHEY; CDR2 reads SVGAGI. CDR3 in amino acids: CASSYSGQGSYEQYF. The CDR3 DNA reads as TGTGCCAGCAGTTACTCGGGACAGGGTTCCTACGAGCAGTACTTC.

The chain couples TRBV6-1 to TRBJ2-7; 10 positions match TRBD2. The V gene's germline CDR1 is MNHNS and CDR2 SASEGT. V dropped 6 bases and J dropped 0; count of bases not matched to a gene: 2. The CDR3 totals 14 residues. The DNA for the CDR3 is TGTGCCAGCAGGGGACTAGCGAGCTCCTACGAGCAGTACTTC. Encoded protein: CASRGLASSYEQYF.

The rearrangement joins TRBV6-1 to TRBJ1-4; D is possibly TRBD1 (6 bases). Per germline, CDR1 MNHNS and CDR2 SASEGT. This CDR3 is 15 amino acids long. V lost 8 bases to trimming and J lost 0 bases, with 13 bases between them. CDR3 sequence (DNA): TGTGCCAGCCTAGACAGGATTGCAACTAATGAAAAACTGTTTTTT. This encodes CASLDRIATNEKLFF.

The DNA for the CDR3 is TGTGCCAGCAGGGACAGCAGGGACGAAAAACTGTTTTTT. Translating gives CASRDSRDEKLFF. The chain joins TRBV2 to TRBJ1-4; weak D call: TRBD1 (6 bases). The ends were cut back, 6 bases at V and 8 bases at J, with 13 bases in the middle. Germline assignment: CDR1 SNHLY and CDR2 FYNNEI. There are 13 residues in the CDR3. The full variable domain, completed using reference TRBV2 and TRBJ1-4, is EPEVTQTPSHQVTQMGQEVILRCVPISNHLYFYWYRQILGQKVEFLVSFYNNEISEKSEIFDDQFSVERPDGSNFTLKIRSTKLEDSAMYFCASRDSRDEKLFFGSGTQLSVL.

This clone was counted between two and nine times. The DNA for the CDR3 is TGTGCCAGCAGCTTAGTTGGAGGGGTTACTGAAGCTTTCTTT. Translated: CASSLVGGVTEAFF. V gene TRBV11-2 combines with J gene TRBJ1-1; D is perhaps TRBD1 (5 bases). The CDR3 spans 14 residues. The V gene lost 1 base and the J gene lost 5 bases, with 11 bases spanning the gap. The germline CDR1 and CDR2 sequences are SGHAT and FQNNGV.

On this clone itself: A read error may account for a junction end that differs from germline. The chain couples TRBV18 to TRBJ2-2; TRBD2 aligns across 8 bases. The CDR3 sequence is 14 residues long. Germline V gives CDR1 KGHSH, CDR2 LQKENI. CDR3 in DNA: TGTGCCAGCTCACGACTAGCGAACCCCGGGGAGCTGTTTTTT. Its translation: CASSRLANPGELFF.

The chain combines TRBV27 with TRBJ1-1, with D perhaps TRBD1 (5 bases). The CDR3 totals 14 residues. V lost 4 bases and J lost 5, with 14 bases in between. CDR1 and CDR2 (germline): MNHEY, SMNVEV (reference sequence). Here the CDR3 DNA reads TGTGCCAGCAGTTGGGGCATAGCCGGGACTGAAGCTTTCTTT. It translates to CASSWGIAGTEAFF.

This CDR3 reads CASGGTTGGHGYTF. CDR3 sequence (DNA): TGTGCTAGTGGCGGCACAACAGGGGGCCATGGCTACACCTTC. The chain carries TRBV12-5 and TRBJ1-2; 9 bases line up with TRBD1. Germline CDR1 and CDR2: LGHNT and FRNRAP. The CDR3 length is 14 residues. Trimming removed 6 bases from V and 6 bases from J; junction bases left unmatched: 8.

With regard to this clone: The sample contains more than one DNA sequence encoding this CDR3. The chain combines TRBV5-6 with TRBJ1-5; D gene uncertain. The CDR3 loop spans 14 amino acids. Germline V gives CDR1 SGHDT, CDR2 YYEEEE. V lost 0 bases to trimming and J lost 1 base, with 5 bases between them. CDR3 coding DNA: TGTGCCAGCAGCTTGGCGTCGAGCAATCAGCCCCAGCATTTT. It translates to CASSLASSNQPQHF.

This clone was detected only a few times. V gene TRBV5-6 combines with J gene TRBJ2-4; a weak D match, TRBD2 (7 bases). This CDR3 is 16 amino acids long. Germline V lookup: CDR1 SGHDT, CDR2 YYEEEE. V shed 1 base and J shed 3 bases, with 14 bases lying between them. CDR3 DNA sequence: TGTGCCAGCAGCTTGAGGGGGGGCGATATCAAAAACATTCAGTACTTC. Translating it yields CASSLRGGDIKNIQYF.

The CDR3 loop reads CASSHVDLSGGADEQYF. DNA for the CDR3: TGCGCCAGCAGCCATGTAGACCTTAGCGGGGGGGCCGACGAGCAGTACTTC. The chain combines TRBV4-1 with TRBJ2-7; TRBD2 matches 11 bases. Germline CDR1 MGHRA, CDR2 YSYEKL. The CDR3 runs 17 residues. J was trimmed by 5 bases and V by 3 bases; bases with no gene match: 12.

This clone has more than one count but fewer than ten. The gene calls are TRBV6-5 and TRBJ1-2, with 9 bases that match TRBD1. V trimming: 4 bases; J trimming: 8 bases; junction bases outside the gene matches: 5. The CDR3 totals 13 residues. Germline loops: CDR1 MNHEY, CDR2 SVGAGI. The CDR3 DNA follows: TGTGCCAGCAGTTTCGGACAGGGGAGAGGCTACACCTTC. Amino acids: CASSFGQGRGYTF.

This clone is termed medium-sized. The gene calls are TRBV11-1 and TRBJ2-1, with a possible D match to TRBD2 (7 bases). Germline CDR1 SGHAT, CDR2 FQDESV (reference sequence). Trimming stripped 3 bases from V and 5 bases from J, with 17 bases between. The CDR3 contains 16 residues. The CDR3 loop reads CASSFLGGAGNNEQFF. CDR3 nucleotides: TGTGCCAGCAGCTTTTTGGGGGGGGCCGGGAACAATGAGCAGTTCTTC.

Details on this clone: The sample contains more than one DNA sequence encoding this CDR3. As DNA, the CDR3 is TGTGCCAGCAGTTTGACAGGTCCTAACTATGGCTACACCTTC. Translated, it gives CASSLTGPNYGYTF. This chain links TRBV27 with TRBJ1-2; possible D gene TRBD1, 6 bases. In germline, CDR1 is MNHEY, CDR2 SMNVEV (reference sequence). V was pared by 3 bases and J by 0 bases, with 8 bases between. The CDR3 loop spans 14 amino acids.

The chain couples TRBV19 to TRBJ2-3; 9 nucleotides line up with TRBD2. CDR1 is LNHDA and CDR2 is SQIVND in the germline V gene (reference sequence). With V trimmed by 1 base and J by 1 base, 0 bases remained unmatched. The CDR3 contains 15 residues. CDR3 in DNA: TGTGCCAGTAGTATAGGGACTAGCGGCACAGATACGCAGTATTTT. Protein sequence: CASSIGTSGTDTQYF.